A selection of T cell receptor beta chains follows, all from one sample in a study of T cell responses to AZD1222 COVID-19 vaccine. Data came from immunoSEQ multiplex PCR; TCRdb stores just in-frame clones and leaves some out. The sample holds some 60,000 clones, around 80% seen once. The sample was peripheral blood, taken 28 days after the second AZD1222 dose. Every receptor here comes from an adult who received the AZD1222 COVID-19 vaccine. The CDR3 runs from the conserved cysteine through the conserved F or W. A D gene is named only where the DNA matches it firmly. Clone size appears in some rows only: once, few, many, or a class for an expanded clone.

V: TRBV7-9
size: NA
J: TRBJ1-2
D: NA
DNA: TGTGCCAGCAGCTTCTCGGAGGGAGCTGGCTACACCTTC
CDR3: CASSFSEGAGYTF

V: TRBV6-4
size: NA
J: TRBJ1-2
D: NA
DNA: TGTGCCAGCTCGAGGCTCCGGGTAAACTATGGCTACACCTTC
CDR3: CASSRLRVNYGYTF

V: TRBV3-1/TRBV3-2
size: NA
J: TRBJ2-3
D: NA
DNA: TGTGCCAGCAGCCAAGATGGGGGACTTATATCTAGCACAGATACGCAGTATTTT
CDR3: CASSQDGGLISSTDTQYF

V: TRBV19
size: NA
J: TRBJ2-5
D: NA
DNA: TGTGCCAGTAGTATAGATCGGGGGGAGACCCAGTACTTC
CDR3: CASSIDRGETQYF

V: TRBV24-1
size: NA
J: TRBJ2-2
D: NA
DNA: TGTGCCACCAGTGATCCGAACACCGGGGAGCTGTTTTTT
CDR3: CATSDPNTGELFF

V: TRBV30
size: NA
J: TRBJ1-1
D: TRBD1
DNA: TGTGCCTGGACTCCCCGACGTACAGGGGGATTGAACACTGAAGCTTTCTTT
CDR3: CAWTPRRTGGLNTEAFF

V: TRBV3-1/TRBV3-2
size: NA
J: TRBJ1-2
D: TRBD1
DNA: TGTGCCAGCAGCCAAGATTTGGCCAGGGGGTATGGCTACACCTTC
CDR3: CASSQDLARGYGYTF

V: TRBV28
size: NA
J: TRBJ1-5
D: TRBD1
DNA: TGTGCCAGCAGTTCGACAGGGGCTGGCAATCAGCCCCAGCATTTT
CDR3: CASSSTGAGNQPQHF

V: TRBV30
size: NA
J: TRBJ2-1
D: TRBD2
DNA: TGTGCCTGGACCGATAGCGGGGGGGCCTACAATGAGCAGTTCTTC
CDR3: CAWTDSGGAYNEQFF

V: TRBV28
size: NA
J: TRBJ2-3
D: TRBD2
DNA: TGTGCCAGCAAGCGGGGGGGCGGCACAGATACGCAGTATTTT
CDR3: CASKRGGGTDTQYF

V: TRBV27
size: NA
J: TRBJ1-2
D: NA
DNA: TGTGCCAGCAGTTTGAGGGCGCTCGGTGGCTACACCTTC
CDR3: CASSLRALGGYTF

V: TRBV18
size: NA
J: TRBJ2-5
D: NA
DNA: TGTGCCAGCTCACCCTCGGCGCAAGAGACCCAGTACTTC
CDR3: CASSPSAQETQYF

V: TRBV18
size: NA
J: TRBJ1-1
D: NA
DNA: TGTGCCAGCGACGCGGGACGTAGGAACACTGAAGCTTTCTTT
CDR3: CASDAGRRNTEAFF

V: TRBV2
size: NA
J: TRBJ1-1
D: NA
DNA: TGTGCCAGCAGTGAATTCTGGGGAGGCACTGAAGCTTTCTTT
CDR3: CASSEFWGGTEAFF

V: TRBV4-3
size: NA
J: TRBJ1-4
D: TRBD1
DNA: TGCGCCAGCAGCCTCCAGGGGGTTAATGAAAAACTGTTTTTT
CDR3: CASSLQGVNEKLFF

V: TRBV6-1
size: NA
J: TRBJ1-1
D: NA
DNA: TGTGCCACCAAGGAGGGGGAAAAAGCTTTCTTT
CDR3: CATKEGEKAFF

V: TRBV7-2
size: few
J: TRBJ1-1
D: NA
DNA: TGTGCCAGCAGGGGACTGAGAAACACTGAAGCTTTCTTT
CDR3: CASRGLRNTEAFF

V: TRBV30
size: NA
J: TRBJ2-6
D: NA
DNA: TGTGCCTGGAGCGACAGGGGGGCCAACGTCCTGACTTTC
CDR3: CAWSDRGANVLTF

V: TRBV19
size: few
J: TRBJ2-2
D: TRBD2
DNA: TGTGCCAGTAGTATTCTAGCGGGGGGAACCACCGGGGAGCTGTTTTTT
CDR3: CASSILAGGTTGELFF

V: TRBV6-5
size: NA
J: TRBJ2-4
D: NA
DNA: TGTGCCAGCTTCGAAGGGCCGGCCAAAAACATTCAGTACTTC
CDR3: CASFEGPAKNIQYF

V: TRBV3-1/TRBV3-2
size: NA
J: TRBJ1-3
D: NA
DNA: TGTGCCAGCAGCCCGAGAGGGGCTGGAAACACCATATATTTT
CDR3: CASSPRGAGNTIYF

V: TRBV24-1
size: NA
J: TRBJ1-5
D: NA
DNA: TGTGCCACCAGTGGGGACACCAATAGCAATCAGCCCCAGCATTTT
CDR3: CATSGDTNSNQPQHF

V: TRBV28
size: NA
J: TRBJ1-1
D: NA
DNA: TGTGCCAGCAGTTTAACCACTGAAGCTTTCTTT
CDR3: CASSLTTEAFF

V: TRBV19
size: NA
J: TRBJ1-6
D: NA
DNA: TGTGCCAGTAGTATACCAGGTCGAATCTCACCCCTCCACTTT
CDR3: CASSIPGRISPLHF

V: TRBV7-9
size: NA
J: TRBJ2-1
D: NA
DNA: TGTGCCAGCAGCTTTACAGAATACAATGAGCAGTTCTTC
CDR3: CASSFTEYNEQFF

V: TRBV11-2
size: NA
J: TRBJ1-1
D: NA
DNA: TGTGCCAGCAGCTTACTCTACGCCAACACTGAAGCTTTCTTT
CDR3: CASSLLYANTEAFF

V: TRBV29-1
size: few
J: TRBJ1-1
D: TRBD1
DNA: TGCAGCGTTGAAGCAGGGGGCGCGGGTACAGCTTTCTTT
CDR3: CSVEAGGAGTAFF

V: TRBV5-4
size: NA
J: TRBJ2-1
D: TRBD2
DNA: TGTGCCAGCAGCTTCTCCGGGGGGGTCTACAATGAGCAGTTCTTC
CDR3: CASSFSGGVYNEQFF

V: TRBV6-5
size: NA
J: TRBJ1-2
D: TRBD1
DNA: TGTGCCAGCAGTCCCCCAGGGGGCTACTATGGCTACACCTTC
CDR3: CASSPPGGYYGYTF

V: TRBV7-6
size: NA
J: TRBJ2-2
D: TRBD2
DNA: TGTGCCAGCAGCTCACGAGGTGGCGGGGGGAACACCGGGGAGCTGTTTTTT
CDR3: CASSSRGGGGNTGELFF

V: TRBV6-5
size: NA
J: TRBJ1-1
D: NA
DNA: TGTGCCAGCAGCTCCTCCTACTCCACTGAAGCTTTCTTT
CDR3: CASSSSYSTEAFF

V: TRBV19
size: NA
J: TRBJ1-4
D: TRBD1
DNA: TGTGCCAGTAGTATAAAAAGACAGGGGACTGAACTGTTTTTT
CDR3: CASSIKRQGTELFF

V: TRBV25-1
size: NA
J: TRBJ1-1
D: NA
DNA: TGTGCCAGCACGGGAGGGATGGGGGTGAGGGCTTTCTTT
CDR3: CASTGGMGVRAFF

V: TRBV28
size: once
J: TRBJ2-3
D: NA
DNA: TGTGCCAGCAGTTTAATACAGGGGGGGACAGATACGCAGTATTTT
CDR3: CASSLIQGGTDTQYF

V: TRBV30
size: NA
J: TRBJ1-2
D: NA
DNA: TGTGCCTGGACCCCCGGGGGTAACTATGGCTACACCTTC
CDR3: CAWTPGGNYGYTF

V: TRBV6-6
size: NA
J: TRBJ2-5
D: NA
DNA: TGTGCCAGTGTTGGGGGGCACCAAGAGACCCAGTACTTC
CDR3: CASVGGHQETQYF

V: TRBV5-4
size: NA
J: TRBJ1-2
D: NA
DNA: TGTGCCAGCAGCTTGATAGGACAGAGTCCTAACTATGGCTACACCTTC
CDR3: CASSLIGQSPNYGYTF

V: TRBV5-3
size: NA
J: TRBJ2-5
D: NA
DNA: TGTGCCAGAAGCCCTGGACAGAGCCAAGAGACCCAGTACTTC
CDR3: CARSPGQSQETQYF

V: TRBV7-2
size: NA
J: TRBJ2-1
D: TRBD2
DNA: TGTGCCAGCAGCTTAGTCAGGGTTGGGGGGGGTGAGCAGTTCTTC
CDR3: CASSLVRVGGGEQFF

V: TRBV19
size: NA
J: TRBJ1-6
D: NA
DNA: TGTGCCAGTAGTATCGCCGACGGAGCAACAAATTCACCCCTCCACTTT
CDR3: CASSIADGATNSPLHF

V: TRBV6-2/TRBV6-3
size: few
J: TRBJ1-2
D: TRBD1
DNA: TGTGCCAGCAACCCCCTCGACGACAGGGTCTATGGCTACACCTTC
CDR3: CASNPLDDRVYGYTF

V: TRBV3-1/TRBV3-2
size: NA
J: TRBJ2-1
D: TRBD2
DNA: TGTGCCAGCAGCCGCCCGACTAGCGGCCACAATGAGCAGTTCTTC
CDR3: CASSRPTSGHNEQFF

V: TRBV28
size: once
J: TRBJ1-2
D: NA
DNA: TGTGCCAGTAGCACGGGGACTAACTATGGCTACACCTTC
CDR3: CASSTGTNYGYTF

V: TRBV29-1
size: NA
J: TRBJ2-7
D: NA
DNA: TGCAGCGTTGAAGGTGATGCTACCTCCTACGAGCAGTACTTC
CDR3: CSVEGDATSYEQYF

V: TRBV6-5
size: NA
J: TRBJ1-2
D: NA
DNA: TGTGCCAGCAGTTACTCCCCTCCAGGAGTTTATGGCTACACCTTC
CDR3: CASSYSPPGVYGYTF

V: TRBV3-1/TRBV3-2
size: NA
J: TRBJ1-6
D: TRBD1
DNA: TGTGCCAGCAGCCATTGGGGACAGTTTGATTCACCCCTCCACTTT
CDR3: CASSHWGQFDSPLHF

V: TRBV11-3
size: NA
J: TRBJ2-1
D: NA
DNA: TGTGCCAGCAGCTTCCCTGCGGTGGGGGCCCCGATTAATGAGCAGTTCTTC
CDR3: CASSFPAVGAPINEQFF

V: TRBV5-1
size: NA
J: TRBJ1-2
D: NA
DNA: TGCGCCAGCAGCTTGGCCTGGGAGGATGGCTACACCTTC
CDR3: CASSLAWEDGYTF

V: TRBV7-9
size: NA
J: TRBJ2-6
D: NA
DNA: TGTGCCAGCAGCTCCGCTGGGGCCAACGTCCTGACTTTC
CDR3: CASSSAGANVLTF

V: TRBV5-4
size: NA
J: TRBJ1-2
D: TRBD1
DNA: TGTGCCAGCAGCTCCCAGGGGGTCGATGGCTACACCTTC
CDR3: CASSSQGVDGYTF

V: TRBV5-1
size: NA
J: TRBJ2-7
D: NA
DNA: TGCGCCAGCAGCTTTGCTGGGAGGTCCTACGAGCAGTACTTC
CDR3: CASSFAGRSYEQYF

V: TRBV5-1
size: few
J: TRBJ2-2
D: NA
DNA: TGCGCCAGCAGAACAACTCGGGTCAGCGAGAACACCGGGGAGCTGTTTTTT
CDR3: CASRTTRVSENTGELFF

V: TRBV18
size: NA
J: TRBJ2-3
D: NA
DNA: TGTGCCAGCTCACCAGGGGCAGATACGCAGTATTTT
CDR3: CASSPGADTQYF

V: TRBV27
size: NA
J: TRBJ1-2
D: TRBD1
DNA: TGTGCCAGCAGTTTGGGGACAGGGGGCTTTGGCTACACCTTC
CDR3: CASSLGTGGFGYTF